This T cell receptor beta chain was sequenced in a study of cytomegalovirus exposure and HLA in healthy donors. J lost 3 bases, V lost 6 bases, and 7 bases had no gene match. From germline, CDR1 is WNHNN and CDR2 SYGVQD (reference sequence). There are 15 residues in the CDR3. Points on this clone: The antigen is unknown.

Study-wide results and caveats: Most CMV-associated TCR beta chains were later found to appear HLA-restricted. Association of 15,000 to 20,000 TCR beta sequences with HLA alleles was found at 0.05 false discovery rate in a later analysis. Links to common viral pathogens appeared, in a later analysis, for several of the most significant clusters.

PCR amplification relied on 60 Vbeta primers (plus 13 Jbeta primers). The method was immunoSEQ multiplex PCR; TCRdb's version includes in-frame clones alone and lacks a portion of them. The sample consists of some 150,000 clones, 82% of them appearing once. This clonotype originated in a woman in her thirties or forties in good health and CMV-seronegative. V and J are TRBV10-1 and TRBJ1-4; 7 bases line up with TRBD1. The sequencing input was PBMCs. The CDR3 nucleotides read TGCGCCAGCAGAAGCGCCGGGACAGCTAATGAAAAACTGTTTTTT. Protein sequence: CASRSAGTANEKLFF.